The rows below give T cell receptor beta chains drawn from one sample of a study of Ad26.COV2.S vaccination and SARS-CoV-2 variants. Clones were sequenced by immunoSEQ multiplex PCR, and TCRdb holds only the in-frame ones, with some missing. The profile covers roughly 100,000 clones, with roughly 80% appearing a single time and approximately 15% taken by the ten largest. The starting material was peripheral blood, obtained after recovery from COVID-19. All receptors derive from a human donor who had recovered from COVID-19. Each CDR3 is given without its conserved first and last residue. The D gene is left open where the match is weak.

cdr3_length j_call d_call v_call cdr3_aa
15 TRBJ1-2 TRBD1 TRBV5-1 ASSLGDRIRTLGGYT
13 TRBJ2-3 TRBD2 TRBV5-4 ASSSGLAGTDTQY
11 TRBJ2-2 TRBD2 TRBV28 ASRGGTTGELF
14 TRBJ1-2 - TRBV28 ASSKPQGFHNYGYT
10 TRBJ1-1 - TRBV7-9 ASSLVFAEAF
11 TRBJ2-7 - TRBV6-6 ASTPGSSYEQY
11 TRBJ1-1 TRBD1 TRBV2 ASNQDRDVRPF
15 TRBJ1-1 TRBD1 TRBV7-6 ASSLQQGRLANTEAF
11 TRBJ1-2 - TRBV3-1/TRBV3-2 ASSLTAFYGYT
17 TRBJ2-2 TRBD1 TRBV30 AWSAYGTGLEKNTGELF
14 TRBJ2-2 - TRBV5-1 ASSLKASVVTGELF
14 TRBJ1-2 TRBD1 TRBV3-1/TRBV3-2 ASSQDTGDPSNGYT
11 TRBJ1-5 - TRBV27 ASSLSENQPQH
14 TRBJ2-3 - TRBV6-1 ASSEAEAAGIHTQY
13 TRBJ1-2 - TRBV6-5 ASSYSSGRGYGYT
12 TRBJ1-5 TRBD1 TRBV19 ASNTGDSNQPQH
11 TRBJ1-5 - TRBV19 ATKTGEGQPQH
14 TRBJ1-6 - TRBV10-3 AISGGIDSLNSPLH
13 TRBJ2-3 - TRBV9 ASSPRGGGTDTQY
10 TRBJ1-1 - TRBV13 ASSSQGMEAF
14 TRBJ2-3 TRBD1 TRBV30 AWSVMQGAGTDTQY
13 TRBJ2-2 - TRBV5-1 ASSLTGPHAGELF
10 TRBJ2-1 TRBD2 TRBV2 ASRPSGIEQF
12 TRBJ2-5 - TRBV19 ASSMLTAQETQY
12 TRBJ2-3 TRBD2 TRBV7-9 ASSPGLDSDTQY
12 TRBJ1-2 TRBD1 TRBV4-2 ASSPQGQSYGYT
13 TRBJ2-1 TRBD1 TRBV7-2 ASSTGGQGYNEQF
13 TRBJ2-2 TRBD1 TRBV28 ASSPTGDFTGELF
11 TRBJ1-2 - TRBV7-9 ASSPQREGGYT
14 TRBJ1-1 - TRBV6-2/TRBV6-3 ASSYRGISLNTEAF
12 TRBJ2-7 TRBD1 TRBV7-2 ASSSGTGGNEQY
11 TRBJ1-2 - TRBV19 ASTKHELYGYT
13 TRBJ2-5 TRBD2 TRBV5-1 ASSSIAGNQETQY
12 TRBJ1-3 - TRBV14 ASSPHSSGNTIY
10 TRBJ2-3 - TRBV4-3 ASSQDKDTQY
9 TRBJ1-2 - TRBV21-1 ASSKGQDYT
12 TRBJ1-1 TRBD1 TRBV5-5 ASSRYRGGTEAF
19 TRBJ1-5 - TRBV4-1 ASSHTGPGGTKPGGNQPQH
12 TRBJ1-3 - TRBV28 ASFTGIAGNTIY
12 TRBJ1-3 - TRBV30 AWRSPGSGNTIY
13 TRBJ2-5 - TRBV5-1 ASSSGAGSVETQY
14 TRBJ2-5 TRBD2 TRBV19 ASSPNQASGKETQY
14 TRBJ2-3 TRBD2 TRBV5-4 ASSFGLAGRTDTQY
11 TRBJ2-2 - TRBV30 AKSGHPTGELF
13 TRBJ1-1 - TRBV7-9 ASSLRVGENTEAF
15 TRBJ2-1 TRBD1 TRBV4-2 ASSHSRQGRTYNEQF
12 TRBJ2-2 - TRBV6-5 ASNSRTATGELF
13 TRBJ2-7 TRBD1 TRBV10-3 AISGSSRGTYEQY
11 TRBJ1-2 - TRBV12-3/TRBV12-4 ASQGIGRIGYT
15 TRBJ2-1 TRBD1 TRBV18 ASSPAGTGGSYNEQF
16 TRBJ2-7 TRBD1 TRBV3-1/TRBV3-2 ASSQDLLGTGGGYEQY
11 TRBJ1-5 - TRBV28 ASSPGINQPQH
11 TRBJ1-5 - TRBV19 ASSIKTDQPQH
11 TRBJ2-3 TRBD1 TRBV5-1 ASRDSSTDTQY
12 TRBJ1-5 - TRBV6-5 ASSYDGRGQPQH
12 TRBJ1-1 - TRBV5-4 ASSSDPGNTEAF
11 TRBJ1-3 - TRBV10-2 ASSGNSGNTIY